This T cell receptor (beta chain) originates from a study of blood T cell repertoires in COVID-19. This CDR3 has 15 amino acids. The ends were cut back, 3 bases at V and 5 bases at J, with 13 bases in the middle. CDR1 is LNHDA, CDR2 SQIVND, per germline (reference sequence). Original processing notes: For nucleated cells, counts were estimated from reference gene primer amplification. The repertoire was sequenced with immunoSEQ multiplex PCR; TCRdb's copy has only in-frame clones and lacks some. The V and J calls and clone size are taken from that table; D and trimming were inferred from the DNA. The table shows some 52,000 clones, with over 75% occurring only once. This clone is a singleton in its sample.

V and J are TRBV19 and TRBJ1-4, with a possible D match to TRBD1 (6 bases). The sample was peripheral blood. The sequence was collected from a human donor with active COVID-19. The donor label of this sample is uncertain. The CDR3 loop reads CASSIQGTENEKLFF. As DNA, the CDR3 is TGTGCCAGTAGTATCCAGGGGACGGAGAATGAAAAACTGTTTTTT. Based on the CDR3 plus reference TRBV19 and TRBJ1-4, the full variable domain is DGGITQSPKYLFRKEGQNVTLSCEQNLNHDAMYWYRQDPGQGLRLIYYSQIVNDFQKGDIAEGYSVSREKKESFPLTVTSAQKNPTAFYLCASSIQGTENEKLFFGSGTQLSVL.